This T cell receptor (beta chain) originates from a study of T cell responses to AZD1222 COVID-19 vaccine. Background on the study: Second-dose timings of about 4 or about 12 weeks were pooled.

Some clones are missing from TCRdb's copy, which holds only in-frame ones; the method was immunoSEQ multiplex PCR. This table has 45,000 to 60,000 clones, roughly nine tenths appearing once. General study findings and limits: The breadth and depth of Spike-specific TCRs increased once two AZD1222 doses had been given. Recipients of AZD1222 seropositive at baseline numbered only 6 or 7.

Of note for this clone: The antigen is not known.

The CDR3 has 15 amino acids. Germline loops: CDR1 SGHDN, CDR2 FVKESK. The V end lost 3 bases, the J end lost 5 bases, and 13 bases lay between the germline ends. This receptor was identified in an adult in good health. The genes are TRBV14 and TRBJ1-4; D call uncertain. Specimen: peripheral blood, collected on day 0 of AZD1222 vaccination. The CDR3 region has the DNA TGTGCCAGCAGCCAGAGTGGGGAATTAAATGAAAAACTGTTTTTT. Translation: CASSQSGELNEKLFF.